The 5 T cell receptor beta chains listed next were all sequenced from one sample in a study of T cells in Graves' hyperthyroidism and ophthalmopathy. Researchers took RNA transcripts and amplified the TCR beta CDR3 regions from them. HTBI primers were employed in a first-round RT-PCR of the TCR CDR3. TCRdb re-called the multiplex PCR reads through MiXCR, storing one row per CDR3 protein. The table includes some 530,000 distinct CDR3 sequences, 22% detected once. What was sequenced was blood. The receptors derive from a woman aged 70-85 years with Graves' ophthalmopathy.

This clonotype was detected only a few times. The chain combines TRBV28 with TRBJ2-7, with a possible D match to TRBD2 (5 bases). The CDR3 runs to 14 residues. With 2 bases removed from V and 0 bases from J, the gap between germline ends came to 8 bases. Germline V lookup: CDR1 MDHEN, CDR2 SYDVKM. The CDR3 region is CASSLGGLSYEQYF. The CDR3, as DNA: TGTGCCAGCAGTTTAGGCGGACTCTCCTACGAGCAGTACTTC.

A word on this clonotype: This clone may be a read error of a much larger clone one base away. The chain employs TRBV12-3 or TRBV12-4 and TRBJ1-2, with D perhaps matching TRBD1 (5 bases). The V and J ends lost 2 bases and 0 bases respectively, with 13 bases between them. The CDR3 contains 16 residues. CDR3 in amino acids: CASSLTPGPANYGYTF. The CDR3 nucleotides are TGTGCCAGCAGTTTAACCCCGGGACCAGCTAACTATGGCTACACCTTC.

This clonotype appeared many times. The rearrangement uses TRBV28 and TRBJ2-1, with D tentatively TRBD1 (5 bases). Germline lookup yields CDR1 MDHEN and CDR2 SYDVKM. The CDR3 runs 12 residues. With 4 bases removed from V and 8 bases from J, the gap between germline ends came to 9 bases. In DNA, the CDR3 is TGTGCCAGCAGTTCGCAGGGTTATGAGCAGTTCTTC. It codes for CASSSQGYEQFF.

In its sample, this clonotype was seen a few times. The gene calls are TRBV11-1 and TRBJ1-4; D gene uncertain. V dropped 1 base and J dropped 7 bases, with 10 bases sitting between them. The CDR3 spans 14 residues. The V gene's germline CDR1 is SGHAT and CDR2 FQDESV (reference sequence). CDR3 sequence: CASSLDQVGEKLFF. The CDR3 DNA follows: TGTGCCAGCAGCTTAGACCAAGTTGGTGAAAAACTGTTTTTT.

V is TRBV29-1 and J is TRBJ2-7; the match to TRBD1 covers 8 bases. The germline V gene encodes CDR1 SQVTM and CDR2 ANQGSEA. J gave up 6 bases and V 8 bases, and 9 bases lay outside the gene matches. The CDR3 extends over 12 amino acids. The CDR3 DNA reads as TGCAGCACCCGGACAGGGTCCCTCGAGCAGTACTTC. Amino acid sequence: CSTRTGSLEQYF.